This passage covers 23 T cell receptor beta chains from one sample sequenced in a study of blood T cells in healthy people across ages. Through a sample-barcoded 5' primer and a J-beta primer mix, a second PCR was run for about 7 to 12 cycles. In TCRdb, the 5' RACE reads were re-called with MiXCR into one record per CDR3 protein. The data contain 1.5 million to 2 million distinct CDR3 sequences, about 32% of them singletons. Sequenced material: blood. These receptors were taken from a woman aged 25 to 39 in good health.

Worth noting for this clonotype: Germline is not matched at one junction end, which may reflect a read error. This chain uses TRBV6-6 with TRBJ1-6; D is unresolved. Germline lookup yields CDR1 MNHNY and CDR2 SVGAGI (reference sequence). The CDR3 totals 13 residues. CDR3 sequence: CTSSYYSDSPLHF. The CDR3 nucleotides are TGTACCAGCAGTTACTATTCTGATTCACCCCTCCACTTT.

This clonotype occurred many times. The chain uses TRBV12-3 or TRBV12-4 and TRBJ2-7; possible D gene TRBD1, 5 bases. The CDR3 is 13 residues long. Between the trimmed V and J ends, which lost 3 bases and 4 bases, there was a span of 10 bases. The CDR3 region is CASSFDRDYEQYF. In DNA, the CDR3 is TGTGCCAGCAGTTTTGACAGAGATTACGAGCAGTACTTC.

This clonotype has just a few counts. In DNA, the CDR3 is TGCAGTGCTAGAGTAGCGGGAGGGCCGGGCACAGATACGCAGTATTTT. The encoded protein is CSARVAGGPGTDTQYF. The gene calls are TRBV20-1 and TRBJ2-3, with 11 bases aligning to TRBD2. The CDR3 extends over 16 amino acids. Germline CDR1 and CDR2: DFQATT and SNEGSKA (reference sequence). V shed 1 base and J 1 base; nucleotides not matched to a gene: 4.

As concerns this clonotype: A much larger clone differs from this one at a single base, so this may be a read error. The chain carries TRBV9 and TRBJ2-5, with 7 bases that match TRBD1. V trimming: 3 bases; J trimming: 2 bases; junction bases outside the gene matches: 4. The length of the CDR3 is 14 residues. The germline CDR1 and CDR2 sequences are SGDLS and YYNGEE. CDR3 nucleotide sequence: TGTGCCAGCAGCGGTGGGGACAGTCAAGAGACCCAGTACTTC. It codes for CASSGGDSQETQYF.

This clonotype has only a few counts. The chain carries TRBV3-1 and TRBJ2-1; 11 bases match TRBD2. V was clipped by 3 bases and J by 9 bases; unmatched bases: 10. Germline CDR1 LGHDT, CDR2 YNNKEL (reference sequence). This CDR3 region has 16 residues. The CDR3 protein is CASSHTSGGKSREQFF. CDR3 DNA: TGTGCCAGCAGCCACACTAGCGGGGGAAAGTCACGTGAGCAGTTCTTC.

The chain joins TRBV4-1 to TRBJ1-4, with D tentatively TRBD1 (5 bases). The CDR3 spans 15 residues. The germline V gene encodes CDR1 MGHRA and CDR2 YSYEKL. Trimming shortened V by 1 base and J by 4 bases, and 10 bases separated the two germline ends. Here the CDR3 reads CASSQGDLLNEKLFF. In nucleotides, the CDR3 is TGCGCCAGCAGCCAAGGGGACCTACTTAATGAAAAACTGTTTTTT.

The chain links TRBV6-1 to TRBJ1-2; D not resolved. The CDR3 consists of 12 residues. Trimming cost V 8 bases and J 1 base, with 8 bases left between them. Germline V CDR1 and CDR2: MNHNS, SASEGT. The CDR3 loop reads CASGRRNYGYTF. The CDR3 DNA reads TGTGCCAGCGGGAGGCGTAACTATGGCTACACCTTC.

Points on this clonotype: An end of the junction does not agree with germline; a read error may underlie this. This chain connects TRBV7-2 to TRBJ2-2; 8 nucleotides align to TRBD2. Germline CDR1 SGHTA, CDR2 FQGNSA. The CDR3 is 19 amino acids. The CDR3 region is CVSSLAPPQAGANTGELFF. CDR3 nucleotide sequence: TGTGTCAGCAGCTTAGCCCCCCCCCAAGCGGGGGCGAACACCGGGGAGCTGTTTTTT. Looking up the rest from reference TRBV7-2 and TRBJ2-2 gives the full variable domain: GAGVSQSPSNKVTEKGKDVELRCDPISGHTALYWYRQSLGQGLEFLIYFQGNSAPDKSGLPSDRFSAERTGGSVSTLTIQRTQQEDSAVYLCVSSLAPPQAGANTGELFFGEGSRLTVL.

The rearrangement links TRBV20-1 to TRBJ2-5; 10 bases fit TRBD2. From germline, CDR1 is DFQATT and CDR2 SNEGSKA (reference sequence). The CDR3 spans 15 residues. The ends lost 6 bases at V and 4 bases at J; junction bases unmatched: 11. The DNA for the CDR3 is TGCAGTGCACTAGGAGTGAAGCGGGGGGGAGAGACCCAGTACTTC. Its translation: CSALGVKRGGETQYF.

The chain carries TRBV6-2 or TRBV6-3 and TRBJ2-1, with D tentatively TRBD1 or TRBD2 (5 bases each). With 5 bases removed from V and 1 base from J, the gap between germline ends came to 27 bases. The CDR3 totals 20 residues. Germline V lookup: CDR1 MNHEY, CDR2 SVGEGT. CDR3 protein: CASSAQKGTGDPISYNEQFF. In DNA form, the CDR3 reads TGTGCCAGCAGTGCTCAGAAAGGGACCGGAGACCCAATTTCCTACAATGAGCAGTTCTTC.

This clonotype was seen a handful of times. Here the CDR3 DNA reads TGTGCCAGCGGACATCCTAGGGGGCGAGAGACCCAGTACTTC. Its translation: CASGHPRGRETQYF. The chain employs TRBV6-5 and TRBJ2-5, with 7 bases that match TRBD1. The CDR3 spans 14 residues. Germline CDR1 MNHEY, CDR2 SVGAGI. V was clipped by 8 bases and J by 4 bases; unmatched bases: 10.

In regard to this clonotype: A much bigger clone sits one base away, suggesting this may be a read error. This sequence joins TRBV29-1 and TRBJ2-7; D is uncertain. The DNA end favors TRBJ2-5, so the J call may be wrong. Germline-derived CDR1 and CDR2 are SQVTM and ANQGSEA. The CDR3 is made up of 12 amino acids. Here the CDR3 reads CSGGGVHQTQYF. DNA of the CDR3: TGCAGCGGGGGTGGAGTTCACCAGACCCAGTACTTC.

This clonotype turned up a few times. The V call is TRBV27, the J call TRBJ2-7; TRBD2 matches 10 bases. The CDR3 length is 15 residues. Trimming at V came to 5 bases and at J to 4 bases, leaving 8 bases not matched to a gene. Germline values: CDR1 MNHEY, CDR2 SMNVEV (reference sequence). The CDR3 DNA sequence: TGTGCCAGCAGTCCCGCTAGCGGGAGAGCATACGAGCAGTACTTC. It yields the protein CASSPASGRAYEQYF.

This clonotype was detected only a few times. This rearrangement joins TRBV29-1 to TRBJ1-2; D is unresolved. With 6 bases removed from V and 8 bases from J, the gap between germline ends came to 13 bases. This CDR3 is built from 11 residues. Germline V gene lookup returns CDR1 SQVTM and CDR2 ANQGSEA. CDR3 sequence reads: CSVDIIGGYTF. CDR3 DNA: TGCAGCGTAGACATTATCGGAGGCTACACCTTC.

This clonotype was detected only a few times. This chain links TRBV18 with TRBJ1-5; no reliable D call. Germline assignment: CDR1 KGHSH and CDR2 LQKENI. The CDR3 runs 13 residues. Between the trimmed V and J ends, which lost 6 bases and 10 bases, there was a span of 16 bases. The CDR3 nucleotides are TGTGCCAGCTCCCCGGACCCAGAGTCACCCCAGCATTTT. Its translation is CASSPDPESPQHF.

This clonotype was counted between two and nine times. The V and J genes are TRBV18 and TRBJ2-1; 8 bases map to TRBD2. The CDR3 consists of 13 residues. With 5 bases clipped from V and 4 bases from J, the junction kept 1 base outside the gene matches. Per germline, CDR1 KGHSH and CDR2 LQKENI. As DNA, the CDR3 is TGTGCCAGCTCAATAGCGGGATACAATGAGCAGTTCTTC. This encodes CASSIAGYNEQFF.

The gene calls are TRBV6-1 and TRBJ2-7; D is perhaps TRBD2 (5 bases). V lost 5 bases and J 5 bases, leaving 13 bases between the germline ends. This CDR3 region has 13 residues. Germline V gives CDR1 MNHNS, CDR2 SASEGT. CDR3 sequence reads: CASSLASLNEQYF. The CDR3 DNA reads as TGTGCCAGCAGTCTCGCTAGCCTCAACGAGCAGTACTTC.

This chain uses TRBV28 with TRBJ2-1; no clear D. This CDR3 has 14 residues. Trimming cost V 8 bases and J 0 bases, with 11 bases left between them. Germline CDR1 is MDHEN and CDR2 is SYDVKM. The CDR3 DNA reads TGTGCCAGCCTCATAGACCGCTCCTACAATGAGCAGTTCTTC. It codes for CASLIDRSYNEQFF.

This chain connects TRBV20-1 to TRBJ2-5; D not resolved. This CDR3 is built from 14 residues. Germline V gene data show CDR1 as DFQATT and CDR2 as SNEGSKA (reference sequence). V shed 0 bases and J shed 12 bases, with 20 bases lying between them. For the CDR3, the DNA is TGCAGTGCTAGAGATCAATGGCGGTCTGCCGAGAAGTACTTC. Translated: CSARDQWRSAEKYF.

This clonotype was picked up many times. V usage is TRBV6-2 or TRBV6-3 and J usage is TRBJ1-5; 7 bases match TRBD1. This CDR3 is built from 13 residues. The V and J ends lost 6 bases and 4 bases, in that order; junction bases with no gene match: 3. CDR1 MNHEY and CDR2 SVGEGT come from the germline V gene. CDR3 region: CASRDRENQPQHF. The DNA of the CDR3 is TGTGCCAGCAGAGACAGGGAGAATCAGCCCCAGCATTTT.

A note on this clonotype: A much more abundant neighbour one base away suggests this may be a read error. The V gene is TRBV20-1, the J gene TRBJ2-7; the D gene is possibly TRBD2 (6 bases). Germline V gene sequence: CDR1 DFQATT, CDR2 SNEGSKA (reference sequence). Trimming took off 3 bases at V and 6 bases at J, with 9 bases between the two ends. The CDR3 sequence is 11 residues long. CDR3 protein: CSASRDCEQYF. For the CDR3, the DNA is TGCAGTGCTAGTAGGGACTGCGAGCAGTACTTC.

DNA for the CDR3: TGCGCCAGCAGCCAAGATCGGCGGGGGAGCCAAAATTCACCCCTCCACTTT. It is translated as CASSQDRRGSQNSPLHF. The chain combines TRBV4-1 with TRBJ1-6; possible D gene TRBD1, 5 bases. CDR1 and CDR2 from the germline V gene are MGHRA and YSYEKL. This CDR3 contains 17 residues. With 0 bases removed from V and 7 bases from J, the gap between germline ends came to 16 bases.

The genes are TRBV11-2 and TRBJ1-2, with D possibly matching TRBD1 (6 bases). CDR1 is SGHAT and CDR2 is FQNNGV in the germline V gene. The CDR3 length is 15 residues. Between the trimmed V and J ends, which lost 1 base and 2 bases, there was a span of 11 bases. DNA for the CDR3: TGTGCCAGCAGCTTAGCGGCAGGGGTGAACTATGGCTACACCTTC. As protein: CASSLAAGVNYGYTF.